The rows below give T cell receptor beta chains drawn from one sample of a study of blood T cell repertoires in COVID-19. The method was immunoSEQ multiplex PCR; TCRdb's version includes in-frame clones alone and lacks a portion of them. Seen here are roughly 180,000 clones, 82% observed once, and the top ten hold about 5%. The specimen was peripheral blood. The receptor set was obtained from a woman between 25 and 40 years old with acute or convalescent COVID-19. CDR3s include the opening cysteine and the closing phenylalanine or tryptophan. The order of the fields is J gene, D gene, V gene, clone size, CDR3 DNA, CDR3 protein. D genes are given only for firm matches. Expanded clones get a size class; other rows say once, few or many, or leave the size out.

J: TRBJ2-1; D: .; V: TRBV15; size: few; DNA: TGTGCCACCAGCAGAGGCCGCCGGGAATCCTACAATGAGCAGTTCTTC; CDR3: CATSRGRRESYNEQFF
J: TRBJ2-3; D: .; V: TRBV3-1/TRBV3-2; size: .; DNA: TGTGCCAGCAGCCAGGGCCTAGCCCGCCGTTCGCAGTATTTT; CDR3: CASSQGLARRSQYF
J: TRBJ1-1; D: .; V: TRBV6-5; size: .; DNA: TGTGCCAGCACCTTACGGGAGGGGATGAACACTGAAGCTTTCTTT; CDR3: CASTLREGMNTEAFF
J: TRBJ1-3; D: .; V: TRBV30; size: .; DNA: TGTGCCTGGGGGAAGGGGGCTGGAAACACCATATATTTT; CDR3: CAWGKGAGNTIYF
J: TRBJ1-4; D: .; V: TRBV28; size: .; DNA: TGTGCCAGCCAGGGGCGCGAAAAACTGTTTTTT; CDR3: CASQGREKLFF
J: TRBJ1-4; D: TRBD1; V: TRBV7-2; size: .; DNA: TGTGCCAGCAGCTTGCGCTCCGGGACAGATGAAAAACTGTTTTTT; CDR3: CASSLRSGTDEKLFF
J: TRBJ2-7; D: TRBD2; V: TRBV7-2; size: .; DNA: TGTGCCAGCGGAGGCGGGAGCTACGAGCAGTACTTC; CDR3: CASGGGSYEQYF
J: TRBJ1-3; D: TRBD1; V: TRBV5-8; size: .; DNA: TGTGCCAGCAGTCCGAGGACAGGGGGCAATGGAAACACCATATATTTT; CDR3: CASSPRTGGNGNTIYF
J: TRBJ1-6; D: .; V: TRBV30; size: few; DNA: TGTGCCTGGAGACAGGGTAATTCACCCCTCCACTTT; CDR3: CAWRQGNSPLHF
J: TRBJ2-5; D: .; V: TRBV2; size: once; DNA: TGTGCCAGCAGCCTCTCGGCCCAGTACTTC; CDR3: CASSLSAQYF
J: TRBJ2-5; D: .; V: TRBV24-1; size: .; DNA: TGTGCCACCGAGGAGAGAATACAGGGAGTAGAGACCCAGTACTTC; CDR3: CATEERIQGVETQYF
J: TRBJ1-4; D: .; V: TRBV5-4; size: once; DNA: TGTGCCAGCAGCTTACAGGGAGATGAAAAACTGTTTTTT; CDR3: CASSLQGDEKLFF
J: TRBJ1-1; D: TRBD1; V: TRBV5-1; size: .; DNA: TGCGCCAGCAGCTTGGTAGGGACAGGCGGTGAAGCTTTCTTT; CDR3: CASSLVGTGGEAFF
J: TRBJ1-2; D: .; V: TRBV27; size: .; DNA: TGTGCCAGCAGTTTGAACAGGGAGAACTATGGCTACACCTTC; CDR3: CASSLNRENYGYTF
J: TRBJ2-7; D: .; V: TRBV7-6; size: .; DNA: TGTGCCAGCAGCTGGTCGACCCAGGGAGGTCGCGAGCAGTACTTC; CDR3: CASSWSTQGGREQYF
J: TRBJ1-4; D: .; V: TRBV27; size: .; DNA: TGTGCCAGCAGTTTCGGCGGAGAGGTTAGAAAACTGTTTTTT; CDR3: CASSFGGEVRKLFF
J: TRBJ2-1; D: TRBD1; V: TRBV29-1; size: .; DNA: TGCAGCGTTCTGGGAAGGACAGGGGCTCGCTACAATGAGCAGTTCTTC; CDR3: CSVLGRTGARYNEQFF